This T cell receptor beta chain comes out of a study of T cell repertoires and HLA-DP antigens (dated by TCRdb to the late 2010s). Concerning the study at large: The study used an in vitro model of CD4+ T cell alloreactivity against allogeneic HLA-DP presented by transduced HeLa cells. The two alloantigens modelled structurally similar versus dissimilar alloantigens, differing from self at one and nine to ten peptide-binding groove amino acids, respectively. Of the three donors, two were male and one was female, and their ages ranged from the 18-to-29 age band up to the 60-to-69 age band. Average DNA input was approximately 220 ng for sorted CD137+CD4+ samples, compared with 1,200 ng for pre-culture CD4+ samples. Points the paper makes about the study in general: Separate analysis of naive and memory CD4+ repertoires was not performed. The study was limited by having just three donors, by relying on a non-physiological HeLa antigen-presenting system, and by using total CD4+ cells as responders. An average cumulative frequency of about 36% against one allele and about 51% against the other was found for clones undetected before culture. Clonality of sorted CD137+ cells was similar against both alloantigens (approximately 0.39) and much higher than in pre-culture samples (roughly 0.04).

Untouched CD4+ T cells were isolated from Ficoll-separated PBMC by magnetic bead negative selection, reaching an average purity of around 98%. Untouched CD4+ T cells were isolated from Ficoll-separated PBMC with magnetic beads, reaching roughly 98% purity with negligible CD8+ contamination. Peripheral blood mononuclear cells came from the buffy coats of a few healthy blood donors, who served as the study's donors. Each of the three donors was CMV seronegative. Genomic DNA was extracted with the DNeasy Blood & Tissue Kit. For each subject, genomic DNA from sorted CD137+CD4+ cells and from pre-culture CD4+ baseline samples underwent TCRB sequencing. The immunoSEQ multiplex PCR, with forward primers for 54 TRBV segments and reverse primers for 13 TRBJ segments, was used to amplify TCRB CDR3 regions. Deep resolution, with a target of 200,000 T cell genomes, was applied to the sequencing of pre-culture CD4+ samples. Sequencing of the amplicons was done on an Illumina HiSeq System, giving 87 bp reads that spanned the CDR3. Regarding the original processing steps: PCR and sequencing errors in the reads were corrected, and alignment to IMGT reference sequences was used to define CDR3 regions. Synthetic template pools were used to estimate the numbers of templates and unique rearrangements. Clonality was computed as 1 minus Pielou's evenness. Richness was estimated with the Daley-Smith estimator. Morisita's index served as the measure of repertoire overlap. A clone counted as low-abundance if it appeared in cultured samples but went undetected in the pre-culture repertoire of the same donor. The immuneACCESS repertoire file appears here via TCRdb, limited to in-frame rearrangements. These files lack a portion of the clones; in checked studies, under half of the deficit traces to unresolved V genes, and the cause of the others is not known. V and J calls and clone size follow that table, whereas D and trimming were derived from the DNA. This sample gives around 90,000 clones in total; about nine tenths of them show up just once. The ten largest clones capture 1.5% to 2% of the sample.

V lost 3 bases and J lost 7 bases, and the count of bases not matched to a germline gene is 6. The CDR3 has 14 amino acids, counting the end cysteine and phenylalanine. This entry keeps only the CDR3 DNA: 42 bases, framed from base 1. The germline V gene provides CDR1 MDHEN and CDR2 SYDVKM. Comment on this clone: The clone's antigen remains unknown. No base-level quality is on record; no much larger clone is a single base apart.

The material sequenced was CD4+ T cells from PBMCs. Here the chain combines TRBV28 and TRBJ1-2; TRBD1 fits 9 bases in the junction. The sequence was collected from a man aged 50-60 years in good health and CMV-seronegative. The nucleotide sequence reads as follows: TGTGCCAGCAGTTTCCCAACAGGGGGCAGTGGCTACACCTTC. Its amino acids are CASSFPTGGSGYTF.